The 2 T cell receptor beta chains given below trace back to one sample, sequenced in a study of cytomegalovirus exposure and HLA in healthy donors. The study ran its PCR with 60 Vbeta and 13 Jbeta primers. Generated by immunoSEQ multiplex PCR, the TCRdb table keeps only in-frame clones and is missing some. The sample consists of about 170,000 clones, 70% to 80% of them appearing once. The material sequenced was PBMCs. The source is a female donor in good health and CMV-seronegative.

CDR3 residues: CSVVGLQGNTEAFF. The CDR3 nucleotides read TGCAGCGTTGTGGGTCTACAGGGGAACACTGAAGCTTTCTTT. The rearrangement uses TRBV29-1 and TRBJ1-1, with TRBD1 as a possible D gene (6 bases). This CDR3 region has 14 residues. The germline gives CDR1 SQVTM, CDR2 ANQGSEA. Trimming removed 4 bases at V and 1 base at J, with 13 bases between.

In DNA, the CDR3 is TGTGCCAGCAGTCCGGGGACTAGGGGATTATATGATACGCAGTATTTT. Protein: CASSPGTRGLYDTQYF. The V call is TRBV27, the J call TRBJ2-3, with 8 bases aligning to TRBD2. The germline gives CDR1 MNHEY, CDR2 SMNVEV (reference sequence). Trimming removed 5 bases from V and 6 bases from J; junction bases left unmatched: 13. The CDR3 is made up of 16 amino acids.